These T cell receptor beta chains were read from a single sample in a study of cytomegalovirus exposure and HLA in healthy donors. Assay used: immunoSEQ multiplex PCR; TCRdb lists only in-frame clones, some missing. The data hold around 150,000 clones, with around 68% observed a single time. Sequencing input: PBMCs. Receptor source: a middle-aged woman in good health and CMV-seropositive. CDR3s include the opening cysteine and the closing phenylalanine or tryptophan. Each record gives: D gene, V gene, J gene, clone size, CDR3 DNA, CDR3 protein. A D gene is named only where the DNA matches it firmly. Clone sizes are given selectively: once, few, many, or a class where the clone is expanded.

d_call: TRBD2; v_call: TRBV19; j_call: TRBJ2-5; clone_size: few; cdr3_nt: TGTGCCAGTAGTAGGGGGACTAGCGGGAGGCAAGAGACCCAGTACTTC; cdr3_aa: CASSRGTSGRQETQYF
d_call: NA; v_call: TRBV19; j_call: TRBJ1-1; clone_size: NA; cdr3_nt: TGTGCCAGTAACCCTACGGTGCTCACTGAAGCTTTCTTT; cdr3_aa: CASNPTVLTEAFF
d_call: TRBD1; v_call: TRBV7-9; j_call: TRBJ1-2; clone_size: NA; cdr3_nt: TGTGCCAGCAGGGGGGACAGGGGCCATGGCTATGGCTACACCTTC; cdr3_aa: CASRGDRGHGYGYTF
d_call: TRBD2; v_call: TRBV5-4; j_call: TRBJ2-3; clone_size: few; cdr3_nt: TGTGCCAGCAGCTCATGGGGTAGCGGGGATAGCACAGATACGCAGTATTTT; cdr3_aa: CASSSWGSGDSTDTQYF
d_call: TRBD1; v_call: TRBV5-1; j_call: TRBJ2-6; clone_size: once; cdr3_nt: TGCGCCAGCAGCTTTACCGGGACAGGGGGACATGGGGCCAACGTCCTGACTTTC; cdr3_aa: CASSFTGTGGHGANVLTF
d_call: NA; v_call: TRBV19; j_call: TRBJ1-2; clone_size: NA; cdr3_nt: TGTGCCAGTGGGACTTGGAGCTACACCTTC; cdr3_aa: CASGTWSYTF
d_call: TRBD1; v_call: TRBV18; j_call: TRBJ1-5; clone_size: NA; cdr3_nt: TGTGCCAGCTCACTCAGACAGGGAGATCGGCCCCAGCATTTT; cdr3_aa: CASSLRQGDRPQHF
d_call: NA; v_call: TRBV5-1; j_call: TRBJ2-7; clone_size: NA; cdr3_nt: TGCGCCAGCAGCCCTGGTGGCACCTCCTACGAGCAGTACTTC; cdr3_aa: CASSPGGTSYEQYF
d_call: TRBD1; v_call: TRBV4-2; j_call: TRBJ2-3; clone_size: NA; cdr3_nt: TGTGCCAGCAGCCTATTGGACAGGGACACAGATACGCAGTATTTT; cdr3_aa: CASSLLDRDTDTQYF
d_call: NA; v_call: TRBV4-3; j_call: TRBJ2-1; clone_size: NA; cdr3_nt: TGCGCCAGCAGCCAAGATGGGGACTCCAGGGAGCAGTTCTTC; cdr3_aa: CASSQDGDSREQFF
d_call: NA; v_call: TRBV10-1; j_call: TRBJ1-1; clone_size: NA; cdr3_nt: TGCGCCAGCGTTCACCTTCTCCAAAACGGGATCACTGAAGCTTTCTTT; cdr3_aa: CASVHLLQNGITEAFF
d_call: TRBD2; v_call: TRBV9; j_call: TRBJ2-3; clone_size: NA; cdr3_nt: TGTGCCAGCAGCAAGCGGGAGGGGACAGATACGCAGTATTTT; cdr3_aa: CASSKREGTDTQYF
d_call: TRBD1; v_call: TRBV5-1; j_call: TRBJ1-2; clone_size: NA; cdr3_nt: TGCGCCAGCAGCTTGAGAGGGACAGAGGCCGGCTACACCTTC; cdr3_aa: CASSLRGTEAGYTF
d_call: NA; v_call: TRBV6-6; j_call: TRBJ1-2; clone_size: NA; cdr3_nt: TGTGCCAGCAGTTACTCGTCACACAACTATGGCTACACCTTC; cdr3_aa: CASSYSSHNYGYTF
d_call: NA; v_call: TRBV7-9; j_call: TRBJ2-7; clone_size: NA; cdr3_nt: TGTGCCAGCAGCCTAACAGGGATCTACGAGCAGTACTTC; cdr3_aa: CASSLTGIYEQYF
d_call: TRBD1; v_call: TRBV29-1; j_call: TRBJ1-1; clone_size: once; cdr3_nt: TGCAGCGTCGGATCCAGGGGGTCGGGCACTGAAGCTTTCTTT; cdr3_aa: CSVGSRGSGTEAFF
d_call: NA; v_call: TRBV19; j_call: TRBJ1-2; clone_size: NA; cdr3_nt: TGCGCCAGTAGTAAGACAGCCCCAAACTATGGCTACACCTTC; cdr3_aa: CASSKTAPNYGYTF
d_call: TRBD1; v_call: TRBV28; j_call: TRBJ2-7; clone_size: NA; cdr3_nt: TGTGCCAGCAGCTCGGCCGGGACAGGGGATAACGAGCAGTACTTC; cdr3_aa: CASSSAGTGDNEQYF
d_call: NA; v_call: TRBV4-1; j_call: TRBJ1-1; clone_size: NA; cdr3_nt: TGCGCCAGCAGCCAATCACACCCGAACACTGAAGCTTTCTTT; cdr3_aa: CASSQSHPNTEAFF
d_call: NA; v_call: TRBV11-2; j_call: TRBJ1-1; clone_size: few; cdr3_nt: TGTGCCAGCAGCTTAGCGATCCGGGGTTCAGGGAACACTGAAGCTTTCTTT; cdr3_aa: CASSLAIRGSGNTEAFF
d_call: NA; v_call: TRBV6-5; j_call: TRBJ2-7; clone_size: NA; cdr3_nt: TGTGCCAGCAGACAGACGAACTCCTACGAGCAGTACTTC; cdr3_aa: CASRQTNSYEQYF
d_call: NA; v_call: TRBV19; j_call: TRBJ2-5; clone_size: few; cdr3_nt: TGTGCCAGTAGTTCCCGTACAAATCTGCGGTTAGAGACCCAGTACTTC; cdr3_aa: CASSSRTNLRLETQYF